Sequencing of this T cell receptor (beta chain) was carried out in a study of T cell changes during pregnancy in multiple sclerosis. Trimming took 1 base from V and 4 from J; bases not matched to a gene: 2. Germline values: CDR1 MGHRA, CDR2 YSYEKL. The CDR3 length is 15 residues. TCRdb's table, derived via immunoSEQ multiplex PCR, lists solely in-frame clones and lacks some. The sample has more than 25,000 clones, about 88% seen once; the top ten hold around 10%. This rearrangement joins TRBV4-1 to TRBJ2-1; 9 nucleotides line up with TRBD2. The TCR originated in a female donor with multiple sclerosis, enrolled in a pregnancy study. Sample: CD8+ T cells from peripheral blood mononuclear cells, taken in the third trimester of pregnancy. DNA of the CDR3: TGCGCCAGCAGCCAAGGACTAGCGGATTACAATGAGCAGTTCTTC. Protein product: CASSQGLADYNEQFF.